Following are 30 T cell receptor beta chains from one sample sequenced in a study of beta chain features in type 1 diabetes. Of the isolated RNA, all was reverse transcribed, and so the sequenced material was expressed TCRB transcripts. TCRdb's copy holds only in-frame clones and misses some; the assay was immunoSEQ multiplex PCR. This table holds under 300,000 clones, roughly 16% found once. Study-wide findings and caveats: All four CD4+ subsets of Type 1 diabetes patients contained TCRB CDR3s that were moderately but significantly shorter.

No antigen has been identified for these receptors. The sample was naive CD4+ T cells from blood. The receptors derive from a man aged 25-45 years with type 1 diabetes.

This clone appeared a few times. The chain joins TRBV7-9 to TRBJ2-1; D is perhaps TRBD2 (5 bases). Deletions cut 5 bases from V and 6 bases from J, with 14 bases between. This CDR3 is built from 14 residues. Per the germline V gene, CDR1 is SEHNR and CDR2 is FQNEAQ (reference sequence). CDR3 in DNA: TGTGCCAGCAGCGTATCCGAGGACTCCAATGAGCAGTTCTTC. This codes for CASSVSEDSNEQFF.

In its sample, this clone was seen a few times. This rearrangement joins TRBV7-6 to TRBJ1-2; D call uncertain. V was cut by 1 base and J by 7 bases, with 13 bases left in between. Germline lookup yields CDR1 SGHVS and CDR2 FNYEAQ. The CDR3 sequence is 14 residues long. CDR3 residues: CASSLDTTEGGYTF. The CDR3 DNA follows: TGTGCCAGCAGCTTAGACACCACGGAGGGTGGCTACACCTTC.

CDR3 in DNA: TGCAGCGTTGAATCCGTTTCCTACGAGCAGTACTTC. Protein product: CSVESVSYEQYF. The chain employs TRBV29-1 and TRBJ2-7; D gene uncertain. Trimming pared 2 bases from V and 1 base from J, leaving 6 bases between. Germline lookup yields CDR1 SQVTM and CDR2 ANQGSEA. This CDR3 spans 12 amino acids.

The rearrangement links TRBV18 to TRBJ2-5; D may be TRBD1 (6 bases). CDR3 length equals 13 residues. In germline, CDR1 is KGHSH, CDR2 LQKENI. Trimming left V 3 bases short and J 5 bases short, with 10 bases between. The CDR3 sequence is CASSPTGKETQYF. The CDR3 DNA is TGTGCCAGCTCACCCACAGGGAAGGAGACCCAGTACTTC.

The chain employs TRBV29-1 and TRBJ2-4; 9 bases align to TRBD2. CDR1 SQVTM and CDR2 ANQGSEA come from the germline V gene. CDR3 length: 16 amino acids. V gave up 6 bases and J gave up 3 bases; unmatched junction bases: 12. Here the CDR3 DNA reads TGCAGCGTCCTCCGGACTAGCGATGGGGTCAAAAACATTCAGTACTTC. This translates into CSVLRTSDGVKNIQYF.

This chain uses TRBV2 with TRBJ1-2; D ambiguous. CDR1 and CDR2 (germline): SNHLY, FYNNEI. CDR3 length equals 12 residues. V was clipped by 7 bases and J by 4 bases, with 10 bases between them. The CDR3 sequence is CASTVGIYGYTF. The CDR3 region has the DNA TGTGCCAGCACTGTGGGAATCTATGGCTACACCTTC.

This clone appeared a few times. V is TRBV9 and J is TRBJ2-1, with TRBD2 matching over 8 bases. The CDR3 extends over 16 amino acids. The trim removed 0 bases at V and 3 bases at J, leaving 5 bases unmatched. Germline V gene sequence: CDR1 SGDLS, CDR2 YYNGEE. CDR3 sequence reads: CASSVAGSGSYNEQFF. The CDR3 region has the DNA TGTGCCAGCAGCGTAGCAGGGAGCGGGAGCTACAATGAGCAGTTCTTC.

This clone turned up a few times. The rearrangement links TRBV15 to TRBJ2-5, with D possibly being TRBD1 (6 bases). This CDR3 comprises 15 residues. CDR1 and CDR2 from the germline V gene are LNHNV and YYDKDF (reference sequence). V was pared by 0 bases and J by 0 bases, with 8 bases between. CDR3 in DNA: TGTGCCACCAGCAGAGACAGGGGACACCAAGAGACCCAGTACTTC. Translation: CATSRDRGHQETQYF.

This chain connects TRBV2 to TRBJ2-5; D is perhaps TRBD1 (6 bases). The ends were cut back, 8 bases at V and 1 base at J, with 20 bases in the middle. CDR3 length equals 16 residues. The germline CDR1 and CDR2 sequences are SNHLY and FYNNEI. As DNA, the CDR3 is TGTGCCAGCGAATTATCGAGAACAGGGTTCCAAGAGACCCAGTACTTC. This codes for CASELSRTGFQETQYF.

This chain connects TRBV5-4 to TRBJ2-3; D could derive from TRBD1 or TRBD2 (5 bases each). The germline V and J ends were trimmed by 3 bases and 0 bases, with 8 bases remaining between them. The CDR3 is made up of 14 amino acids. Germline-derived CDR1 and CDR2 are SGHNT and YYREEE (reference sequence). This chain's CDR3 is CASSWDRSTDTQYF. The CDR3 coding sequence is TGTGCCAGCAGCTGGGACCGAAGCACAGATACGCAGTATTTT.

V and J are TRBV15 and TRBJ2-5, with 7 positions matching TRBD2. The CDR3 is made up of 15 amino acids. Germline CDR1 and CDR2: LNHNV and YYDKDF (reference sequence). Germline trimming cut 1 base from V and 1 base from J; bases unmatched to any gene: 3. CDR3 sequence (DNA): TGTGCCACCAGCAGAGCCCCGGGAGGCCAAGAGACCCAGTACTTC. Translating it yields CATSRAPGGQETQYF.

This clone was seen more than once but under ten times. In the same sample, other DNA sequences code for this CDR3. The chain links TRBV29-1 to TRBJ2-7; tentatively, D is TRBD1 (6 bases). CDR3 length equals 13 residues. Trimming shortened V by 4 bases and J by 2 bases, and 12 bases separated the two germline ends. The V gene's germline CDR1 is SQVTM and CDR2 ANQGSEA. The CDR3, as DNA: TGCAGCGTTGTTGGTCAGGGGCCCTACGAGCAGTACTTC. This translates into CSVVGQGPYEQYF.

The chain carries TRBV5-4 and TRBJ2-1; no clear D. The length of the CDR3 is 13 residues. Germline V lookup: CDR1 SGHNT, CDR2 YYREEE (reference sequence). With 4 bases removed from V and 8 bases from J, the gap between germline ends came to 13 bases. CDR3 coding DNA: TGTGCCAGCAGCCCATCCGACCTGGATGAGCAGTTCTTC. Amino acids: CASSPSDLDEQFF. Based on the CDR3 plus reference TRBV5-4 and TRBJ2-1, the full variable domain is ETGVTQSPTHLIKTRGQQVTLRCSSQSGHNTVSWYQQALGQGPQFIFQYYREEENGRGNFPPRFSGLQFPNYSSELNVNALELDDSALYLCASSPSDLDEQFFGPGTRLTVL.

A few counts support this clone. The rearrangement joins TRBV28 to TRBJ2-2; 10 nucleotides match TRBD2. This CDR3 region has 16 residues. Trimming cost V 6 bases and J 4 bases; bases outside gene matches: 8. Germline lookup yields CDR1 MDHEN and CDR2 SYDVKM. The CDR3 DNA is TGTGCCAGCAGCGATTCTAGCGGGAGCGGCACCGGGGAGCTGTTTTTT. Translating gives CASSDSSGSGTGELFF.

Regarding this clone: This same CDR3 is encoded by further DNA sequences in the sample. The chain has TRBV30 and TRBJ1-5, with D unclear. Trimming took off 2 bases at V and 4 bases at J, with 6 bases between the two ends. Per the germline V gene, CDR1 is GTSNPN and CDR2 is SVGIG (reference sequence). The CDR3 is made up of 12 amino acids. The CDR3 DNA reads as TGTGCCTGGAGTTTGGGAAATCAGCCCCAGCATTTT. This codes for CAWSLGNQPQHF.

This clone turned up a few times. V and J are TRBV5-4 and TRBJ2-7; the D gene is possibly TRBD2 (5 bases). V was shortened by 3 bases and J by 0 bases, with 13 bases between the two germline ends. Germline V lookup: CDR1 SGHNT, CDR2 YYREEE (reference sequence). CDR3 length: 15 amino acids. The DNA for the CDR3 is TGTGCCAGCAGCTCGGGGTACCGGAGCTCCTACGAGCAGTACTTC. It codes for CASSSGYRSSYEQYF.

There are a few counts of this clone. The chain recombines TRBV9 with TRBJ1-5; D remains ambiguous. CDR1 and CDR2 (germline): SGDLS, YYNGEE. This CDR3 is 12 amino acids long. The V end was cut by 7 bases, the J end by 9 bases, with 14 bases between. CDR3: CASGMPGRPQHF. In nucleotides, the CDR3 is TGTGCCAGCGGAATGCCCGGGCGGCCCCAGCATTTT. Full variable domain (remainder filled in from reference TRBV9 and TRBJ1-5): DSGVTQTPKHLITATGQRVTLRCSPRSGDLSVYWYQQSLDQGLQFLIQYYNGEERAKGNILERFSAQQFPDLHSELNLSSLELGDSALYFCASGMPGRPQHFGDGTRLSIL.

In this sample, this clone turned up a few times. The chain combines TRBV29-1 with TRBJ1-4; TRBD1 agrees at 8 bases. V gave up 6 bases and J gave up 6 bases; unmatched junction bases: 12. CDR1 is SQVTM and CDR2 is ANQGSEA in the germline V gene. The CDR3 loop spans 15 amino acids. This CDR3 is CSVSRTRGQDEKLFF. CDR3 nucleotides: TGCAGCGTCTCACGTACCAGGGGGCAGGATGAAAAACTGTTTTTT.

Details on this clone: This sample also contains other DNA sequences that code for the same CDR3. The chain joins TRBV30 to TRBJ2-7; D is unresolved. CDR1 is GTSNPN, CDR2 SVGIG, per germline (reference sequence). V was shortened by 0 bases and J by 1 base, with 4 bases between the two germline ends. The CDR3 sequence is 12 residues long. CDR3 loop: CAWSVGSYEQYF. Here the CDR3 DNA reads TGTGCCTGGAGTGTGGGTTCCTACGAGCAGTACTTC.

The CDR3 DNA reads TGTGCCTGGACCGGCAAGGAGAATGAAAAACTGTTTTTT. It encodes CAWTGKENEKLFF. The V and J genes are TRBV30 and TRBJ1-4; no firm D call. V lost 4 bases to trimming and J lost 5 bases, with 11 bases between them. CDR1 GTSNPN and CDR2 SVGIG come from the germline V gene (reference sequence). There are 13 residues in the CDR3.

In its sample, this clone was seen a few times. The J gene is TRBJ2-1, the V gene TRBV19; TRBD2 matches at 9 bases. The V and J ends lost 8 bases and 1 base, in that order; junction bases with no gene match: 9. In germline, CDR1 is LNHDA, CDR2 SQIVND (reference sequence). The CDR3 runs to 16 residues. DNA of the CDR3: TGTGCCAGTGCTAACGCGGGAGGGCCGTCCTACAATGAGCAGTTCTTC. Its translation: CASANAGGPSYNEQFF. The full variable domain, its missing parts supplied by reference TRBV19 and TRBJ2-1, is DGGITQSPKYLFRKEGQNVTLSCEQNLNHDAMYWYRQDPGQGLRLIYYSQIVNDFQKGDIAEGYSVSREKKESFPLTVTSAQKNPTAFYLCASANAGGPSYNEQFFGPGTRLTVL.

This sequence joins TRBV15 and TRBJ2-3; the D is unclear. The CDR3 contains 13 residues. From germline, CDR1 is LNHNV and CDR2 YYDKDF (reference sequence). Trimming took 7 bases from V and 2 from J, leaving 10 bases between them. CDR3 DNA sequence: TGTGCCACCAACCTAGGACCCACAGATACGCAGTATTTT. Encoded protein: CATNLGPTDTQYF.

J is TRBJ2-3 and V is TRBV4-3, with TRBD1 identical over 8 bases. The CDR3 spans 17 residues. Losses at the gene ends were 1 base for V and 1 base for J; bases not matched to a gene: 7. Per germline, CDR1 LGHNA and CDR2 YSLEER. The CDR3 loop reads CASSQAPGGGGTDTQYF. CDR3 DNA: TGCGCCAGCAGCCAAGCCCCAGGGGGCGGCGGCACAGATACGCAGTATTTT.

This chain connects TRBV29-1 to TRBJ2-7; 7 bases are a match to TRBD1. Germline CDR1 is SQVTM and CDR2 is ANQGSEA. Trimming at V came to 3 bases and at J to 0 bases, leaving 11 bases not matched to a gene. The CDR3 sequence is 16 residues long. In DNA, the CDR3 is TGCAGCGTTGATTTTAGGGGGCAGGATAGCTCCTACGAGCAGTACTTC. Translating it yields CSVDFRGQDSSYEQYF.

The chain recombines TRBV9 with TRBJ1-2, with a weak D call TRBD1 (5 bases). The germline gives CDR1 SGDLS, CDR2 YYNGEE. The V end lost 4 bases, the J end lost 0 bases, and 16 bases lay between the germline ends. The length of the CDR3 is 16 residues. The CDR3 is CASSPQAAGTNYGYTF. The CDR3 coding sequence is TGTGCCAGCAGCCCCCAGGCGGCAGGGACTAACTATGGCTACACCTTC. Full variable domain (missing parts from reference TRBV9 and TRBJ1-2): DSGVTQTPKHLITATGQRVTLRCSPRSGDLSVYWYQQSLDQGLQFLIQYYNGEERAKGNILERFSAQQFPDLHSELNLSSLELGDSALYFCASSPQAAGTNYGYTFGSGTRLTVV.

The chain links TRBV19 to TRBJ2-1; 12 nucleotides line up with TRBD2. Germline CDR1 and CDR2: LNHDA and SQIVND (reference sequence). Losses at the gene ends were 2 bases for V and 6 bases for J; bases not matched to a gene: 8. The CDR3 loop spans 17 amino acids. In DNA, the CDR3 is TGTGCCAGTAGTATAAGCCCACTAGCGGGAGGCTCCAATGAGCAGTTCTTC. Its translation is CASSISPLAGGSNEQFF.

This clone was counted a few times. This rearrangement joins TRBV9 to TRBJ2-7; D remains ambiguous. V lost 0 bases, J lost 2 bases, and 9 bases lay in between. The CDR3 has 14 residues. The germline V gene has CDR1 SGDLS and CDR2 YYNGEE. This CDR3 reads CASSVETDPYEQYF. The CDR3 DNA follows: TGTGCCAGCAGCGTAGAGACGGACCCCTACGAGCAGTACTTC.

This chain joins TRBV29-1 and TRBJ2-3; perhaps TRBD2 as D (5 bases). V was shortened by 6 bases and J by 5 bases, with 9 bases between the two germline ends. Germline CDR1 reads SQVTM; CDR2 reads ANQGSEA. The CDR3 has 11 amino acids. Here the CDR3 DNA reads TGCAGCGTGAAAAGCGGAGATACGCAGTATTTT. Translated, it gives CSVKSGDTQYF.

Remarks on this clone: Other DNA variants within this sample encode the same CDR3. The chain has TRBV5-1 and TRBJ2-3; D gene unclear. Germline V gene lookup returns CDR1 SGHRS and CDR2 YFSETQ. Trimming pared 4 bases from V and 3 bases from J, leaving 9 bases between. The CDR3 has 13 amino acids. CDR3 sequence reads: CASSRGGTDTQYF. CDR3 nucleotide sequence: TGCGCCAGCAGCCGCGGCGGAACAGATACGCAGTATTTT.

This clone was observed a few times. The chain joins TRBV7-2 to TRBJ1-2; D is possibly TRBD1 (6 bases). The germline V and J ends were trimmed by 3 bases and 0 bases, with 8 bases remaining between them. Per germline, CDR1 SGHTA and CDR2 FQGNSA. CDR3 length: 14 amino acids. CDR3 DNA sequence: TGTGCCAGCAGCTTGAACAGGGCTAACTATGGCTACACCTTC. Protein product: CASSLNRANYGYTF. The variable domain in full, with the rest retrieved from reference TRBV7-2 and TRBJ1-2, is GAGVSQSPSNKVTEKGKDVELRCDPISGHTALYWYRQSLGQGLEFLIYFQGNSAPDKSGLPSDRFSAERTGGSVSTLTIQRTQQEDSAVYLCASSLNRANYGYTFGSGTRLTVV.